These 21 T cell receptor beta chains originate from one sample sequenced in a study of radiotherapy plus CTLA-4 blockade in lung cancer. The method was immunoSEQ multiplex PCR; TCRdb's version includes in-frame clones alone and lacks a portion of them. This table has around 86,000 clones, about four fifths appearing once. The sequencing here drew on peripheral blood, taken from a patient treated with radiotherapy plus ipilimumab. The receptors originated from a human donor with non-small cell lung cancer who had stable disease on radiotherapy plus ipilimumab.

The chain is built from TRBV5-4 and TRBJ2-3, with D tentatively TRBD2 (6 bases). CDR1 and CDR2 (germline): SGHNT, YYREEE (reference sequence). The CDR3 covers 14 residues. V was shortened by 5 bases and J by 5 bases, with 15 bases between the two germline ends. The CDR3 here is CASRNAGGLDTQYF. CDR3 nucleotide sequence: TGTGCCAGCAGGAATGCTGGAGGGCTAGATACGCAGTATTTT.

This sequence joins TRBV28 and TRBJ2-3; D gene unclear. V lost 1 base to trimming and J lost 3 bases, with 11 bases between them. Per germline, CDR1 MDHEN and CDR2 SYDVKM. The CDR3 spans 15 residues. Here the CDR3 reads CASSLSVFGTDTQYF. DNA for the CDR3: TGTGCCAGCAGTTTATCGGTATTCGGAACAGATACGCAGTATTTT.

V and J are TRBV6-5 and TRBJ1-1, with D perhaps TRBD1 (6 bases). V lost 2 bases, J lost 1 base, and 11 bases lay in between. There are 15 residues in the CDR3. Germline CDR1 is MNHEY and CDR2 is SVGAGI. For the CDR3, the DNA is TGTGCCAGCAGTTACCTACAGGGTAAGAACACTGAAGCTTTCTTT. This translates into CASSYLQGKNTEAFF.

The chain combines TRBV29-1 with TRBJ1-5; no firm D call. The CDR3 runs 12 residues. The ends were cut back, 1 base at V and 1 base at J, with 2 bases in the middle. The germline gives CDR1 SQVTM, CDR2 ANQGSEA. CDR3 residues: CSVEGSNQPQHF. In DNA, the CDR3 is TGCAGCGTTGAAGGCAGCAATCAGCCCCAGCATTTT.

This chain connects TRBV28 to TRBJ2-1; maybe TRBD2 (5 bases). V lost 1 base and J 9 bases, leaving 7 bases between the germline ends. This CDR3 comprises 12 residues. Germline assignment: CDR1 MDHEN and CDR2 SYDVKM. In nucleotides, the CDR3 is TGTGCCAGCAGTTTATCGCGGGTTGAGCAGTTCTTC. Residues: CASSLSRVEQFF.

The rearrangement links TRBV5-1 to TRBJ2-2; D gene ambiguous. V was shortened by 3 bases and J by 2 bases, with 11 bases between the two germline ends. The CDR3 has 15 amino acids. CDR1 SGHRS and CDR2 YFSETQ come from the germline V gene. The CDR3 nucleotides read TGCGCCAGCAGCTCAGTAGTCTCTAACACCGGGGAGCTGTTTTTT. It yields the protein CASSSVVSNTGELFF.

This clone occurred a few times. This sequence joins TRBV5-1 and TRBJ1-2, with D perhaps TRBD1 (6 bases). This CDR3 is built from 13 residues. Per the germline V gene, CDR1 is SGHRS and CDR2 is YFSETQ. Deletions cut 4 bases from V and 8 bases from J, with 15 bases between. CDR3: CASSRTALRGYTF. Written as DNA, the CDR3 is TGCGCCAGCAGCCGGACAGCCTTGAGGGGCTACACCTTC.

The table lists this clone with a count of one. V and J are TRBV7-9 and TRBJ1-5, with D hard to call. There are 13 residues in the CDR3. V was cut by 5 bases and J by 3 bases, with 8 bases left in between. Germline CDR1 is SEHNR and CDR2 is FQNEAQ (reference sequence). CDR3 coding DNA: TGTGCCAGCAGCACGGGTCACAATCAGCCCCAGCATTTT. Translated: CASSTGHNQPQHF.

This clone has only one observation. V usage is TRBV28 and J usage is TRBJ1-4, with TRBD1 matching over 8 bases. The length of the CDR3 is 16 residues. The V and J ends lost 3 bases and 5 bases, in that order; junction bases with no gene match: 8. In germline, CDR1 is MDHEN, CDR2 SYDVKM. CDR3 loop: CASSLSTGAPNEKLFF. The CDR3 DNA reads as TGTGCCAGCAGTTTGTCGACAGGGGCTCCGAATGAAAAACTGTTTTTT.

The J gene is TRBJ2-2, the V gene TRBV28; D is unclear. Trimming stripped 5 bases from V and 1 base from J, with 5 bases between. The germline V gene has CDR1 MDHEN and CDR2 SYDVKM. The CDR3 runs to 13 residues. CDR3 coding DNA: TGTGCCAGCAGTCTAGGGAACACCGGGGAGCTGTTTTTT. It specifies CASSLGNTGELFF.

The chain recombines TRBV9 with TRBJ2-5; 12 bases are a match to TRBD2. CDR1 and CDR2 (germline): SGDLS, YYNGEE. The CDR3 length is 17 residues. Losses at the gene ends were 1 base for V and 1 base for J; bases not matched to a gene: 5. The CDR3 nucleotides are TGTGCCAGCAGCGTAAGCCTAGCGGGGGGGAGCCAAGAGACCCAGTACTTC. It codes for CASSVSLAGGSQETQYF. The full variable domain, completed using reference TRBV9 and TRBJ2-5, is DSGVTQTPKHLITATGQRVTLRCSPRSGDLSVYWYQQSLDQGLQFLIQYYNGEERAKGNILERFSAQQFPDLHSELNLSSLELGDSALYFCASSVSLAGGSQETQYFGPGTRLLVL.

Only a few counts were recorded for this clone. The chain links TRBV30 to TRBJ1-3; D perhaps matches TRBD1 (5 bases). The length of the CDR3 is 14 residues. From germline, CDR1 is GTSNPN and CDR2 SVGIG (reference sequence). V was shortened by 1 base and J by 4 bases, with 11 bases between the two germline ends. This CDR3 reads CAWSEGAKGNTIYF. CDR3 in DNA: TGTGCCTGGAGTGAAGGGGCGAAAGGAAACACCATATATTTT.

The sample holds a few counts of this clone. The CDR3 loop is CASSSYQGGEQYF. The CDR3 nucleotides are TGCGCCAGCAGCTCCTACCAGGGGGGTGAGCAGTACTTC. This chain links TRBV5-1 with TRBJ2-7, with a possible D match to TRBD1 (7 bases). Germline V CDR1 and CDR2: SGHRS, YFSETQ. Trimming removed 3 bases from V and 7 bases from J, with 14 bases in between. CDR3 length: 13 residues.

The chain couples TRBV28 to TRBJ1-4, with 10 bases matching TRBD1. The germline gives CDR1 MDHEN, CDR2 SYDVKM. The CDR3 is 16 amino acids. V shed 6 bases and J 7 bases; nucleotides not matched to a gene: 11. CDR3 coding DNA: TGTGCCAGCAGCCAACCCCGGGACAGGGGCGTTGAAAAACTGTTTTTT. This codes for CASSQPRDRGVEKLFF.

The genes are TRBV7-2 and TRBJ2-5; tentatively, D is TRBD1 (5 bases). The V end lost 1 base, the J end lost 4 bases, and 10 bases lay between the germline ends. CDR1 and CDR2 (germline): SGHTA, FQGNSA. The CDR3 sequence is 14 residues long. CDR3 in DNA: TGTGCCAGCAGCTTAGGTGGGGCAGGAGAGACCCAGTACTTC. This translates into CASSLGGAGETQYF.

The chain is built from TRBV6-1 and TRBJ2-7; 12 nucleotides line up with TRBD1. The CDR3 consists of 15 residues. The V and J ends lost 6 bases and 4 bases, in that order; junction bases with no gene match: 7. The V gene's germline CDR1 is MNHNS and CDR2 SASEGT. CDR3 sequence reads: CASRPGQGAFYEQYF. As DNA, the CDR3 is TGTGCCAGCAGACCGGGACAGGGGGCCTTTTACGAGCAGTACTTC.

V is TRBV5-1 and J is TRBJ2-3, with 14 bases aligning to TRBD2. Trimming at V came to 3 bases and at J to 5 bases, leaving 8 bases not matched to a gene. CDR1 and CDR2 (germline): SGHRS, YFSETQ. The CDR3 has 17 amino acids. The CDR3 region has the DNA TGCGCCAGCAGCTCTACAGGACTAGCGGGGGGAGGAGATACGCAGTATTTT. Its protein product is CASSSTGLAGGGDTQYF.

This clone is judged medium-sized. CDR3 protein: CAISDAGGNTEAFF. The CDR3 nucleotides read TGTGCCATCAGTGATGCAGGGGGGAACACTGAAGCTTTCTTT. The chain joins TRBV10-3 to TRBJ1-1, with TRBD1 matching over 7 bases. Germline CDR1 is ENHRY and CDR2 is SYGVKD. The CDR3 runs 14 residues. The V and J ends lost 3 bases and 1 base, in that order; junction bases with no gene match: 2.

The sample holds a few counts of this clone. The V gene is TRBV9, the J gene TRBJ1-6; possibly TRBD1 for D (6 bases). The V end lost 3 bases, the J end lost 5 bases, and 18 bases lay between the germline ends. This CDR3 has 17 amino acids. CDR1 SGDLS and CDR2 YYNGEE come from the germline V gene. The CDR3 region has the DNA TGTGCCAGCAGCGCACGCGGGCTAGGGGGGGATAATTCACCCCTCCACTTT. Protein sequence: CASSARGLGGDNSPLHF.

This CDR3 is CASSDRGTGYEKLFF. The CDR3 coding sequence is TGTGCCAGCAGTGACCGGGGGACAGGGTATGAAAAACTGTTTTTT. V and J are TRBV2 and TRBJ1-4; 9 bases are shared with TRBD1. Germline values: CDR1 SNHLY, CDR2 FYNNEI. With V trimmed by 3 bases and J by 6 bases, 5 bases remained unmatched. CDR3 size: 15 residues.

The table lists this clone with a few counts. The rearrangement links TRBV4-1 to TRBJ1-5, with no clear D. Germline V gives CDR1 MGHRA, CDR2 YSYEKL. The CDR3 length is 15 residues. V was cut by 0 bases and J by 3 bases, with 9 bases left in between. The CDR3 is CASSQDGEFNQPQHF. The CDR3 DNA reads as TGCGCCAGCAGCCAAGATGGGGAGTTCAATCAGCCCCAGCATTTT.